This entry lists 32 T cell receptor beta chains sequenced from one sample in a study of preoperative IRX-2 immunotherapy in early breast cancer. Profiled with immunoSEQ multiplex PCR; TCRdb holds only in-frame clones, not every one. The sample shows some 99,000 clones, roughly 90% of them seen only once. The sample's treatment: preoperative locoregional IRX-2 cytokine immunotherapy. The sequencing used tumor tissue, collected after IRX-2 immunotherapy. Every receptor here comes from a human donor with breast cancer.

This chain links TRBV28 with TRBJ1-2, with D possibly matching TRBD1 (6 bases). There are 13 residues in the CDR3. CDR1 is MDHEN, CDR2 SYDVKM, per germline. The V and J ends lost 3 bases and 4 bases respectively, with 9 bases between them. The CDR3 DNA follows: TGTGCCAGCAGTTTGCGGGGGCTCTATGGCTACACCTTC. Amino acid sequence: CASSLRGLYGYTF.

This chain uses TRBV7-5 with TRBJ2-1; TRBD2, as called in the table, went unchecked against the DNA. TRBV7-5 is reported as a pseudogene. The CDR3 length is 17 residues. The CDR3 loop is CASSLGGVSTSYNEQFF. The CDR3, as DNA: TGTGCCAGCAGCTTGGGCGGGGTCAGTACCTCCTACAATGAGCAGTTCTTC.

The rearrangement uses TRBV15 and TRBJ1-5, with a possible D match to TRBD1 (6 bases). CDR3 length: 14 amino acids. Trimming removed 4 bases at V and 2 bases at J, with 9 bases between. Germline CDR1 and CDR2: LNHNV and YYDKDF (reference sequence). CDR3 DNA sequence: TGTGCCACCAGCAAAGGACAGCGCAATCAGCCCCAGCATTTT. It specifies CATSKGQRNQPQHF.

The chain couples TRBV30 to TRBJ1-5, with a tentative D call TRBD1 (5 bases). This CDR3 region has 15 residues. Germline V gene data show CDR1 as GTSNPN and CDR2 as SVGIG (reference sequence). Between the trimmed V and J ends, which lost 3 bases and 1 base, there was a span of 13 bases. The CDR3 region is CAWSPGGFSNQPQHF. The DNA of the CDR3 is TGTGCCTGGAGCCCGGGGGGTTTCAGCAATCAGCCCCAGCATTTT.

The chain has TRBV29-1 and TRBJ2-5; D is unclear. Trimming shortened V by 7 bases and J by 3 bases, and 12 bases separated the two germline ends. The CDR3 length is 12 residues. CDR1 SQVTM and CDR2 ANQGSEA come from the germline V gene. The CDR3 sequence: CSGRAVEETQYF. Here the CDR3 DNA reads TGCAGCGGACGGGCCGTGGAAGAGACCCAGTACTTC.

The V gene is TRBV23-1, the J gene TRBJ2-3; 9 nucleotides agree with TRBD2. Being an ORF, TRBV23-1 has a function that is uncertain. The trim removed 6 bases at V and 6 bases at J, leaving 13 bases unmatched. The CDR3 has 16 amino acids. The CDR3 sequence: CASSPTGGGALDTQYF. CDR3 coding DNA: TGCGCCAGCAGCCCCACGGGCGGGGGGGCCCTGGATACGCAGTATTTT.

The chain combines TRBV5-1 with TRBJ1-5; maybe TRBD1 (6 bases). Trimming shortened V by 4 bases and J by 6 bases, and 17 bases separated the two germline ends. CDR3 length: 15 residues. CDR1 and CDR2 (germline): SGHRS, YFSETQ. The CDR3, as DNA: TGCGCCAGCAGCCCCATGGGGGGCCCCTCTCAGCCCCAGCATTTT. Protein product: CASSPMGGPSQPQHF.

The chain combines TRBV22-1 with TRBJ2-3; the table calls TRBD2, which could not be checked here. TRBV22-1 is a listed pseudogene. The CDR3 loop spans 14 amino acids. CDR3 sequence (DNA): TGTGCCAGCAAGCTAGCGGGAGGCACAGATACGCAGTATTTT. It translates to CASKLAGGTDTQYF.

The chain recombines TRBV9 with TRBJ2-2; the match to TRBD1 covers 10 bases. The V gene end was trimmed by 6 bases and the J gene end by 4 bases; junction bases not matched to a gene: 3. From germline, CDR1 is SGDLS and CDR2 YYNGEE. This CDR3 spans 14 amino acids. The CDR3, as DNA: TGTGCCAGCAAGGGACAGGGGTCCACCGGGGAGCTGTTTTTT. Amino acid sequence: CASKGQGSTGELFF.

The CDR3, as DNA: TGCAGCGTTCGACAGGGGGGCACTGAAGCTTTCTTT. Its protein is CSVRQGGTEAFF. The V gene is TRBV29-1, the J gene TRBJ1-1, with TRBD1 matching 9 bases. This CDR3 spans 12 amino acids. CDR1 and CDR2 (germline): SQVTM, ANQGSEA. V shed 5 bases, J shed 4 bases, and the junction held 2 bases outside the gene matches. The entire variable domain, with the rest obtained from reference TRBV29-1 and TRBJ1-1, is as follows: SAVISQKPSRDICQRGTSLTIQCQVDSQVTMMFWYRQQPGQSLTLIATANQGSEATYESGFVIDKFPISRPNLTFSTLTVSNMSPEDSSIYLCSVRQGGTEAFFGQGTRLTVV.

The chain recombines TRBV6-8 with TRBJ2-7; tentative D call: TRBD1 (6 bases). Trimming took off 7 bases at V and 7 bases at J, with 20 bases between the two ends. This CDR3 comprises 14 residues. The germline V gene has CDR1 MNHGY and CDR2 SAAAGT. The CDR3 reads CASTQNTGIGEQYF. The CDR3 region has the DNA TGTGCCAGCACTCAAAACACAGGGATCGGGGAGCAGTACTTC.

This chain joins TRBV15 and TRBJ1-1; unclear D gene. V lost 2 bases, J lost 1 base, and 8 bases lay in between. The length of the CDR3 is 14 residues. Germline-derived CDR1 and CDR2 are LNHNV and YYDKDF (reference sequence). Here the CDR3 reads CATSRRLPNTEAFF. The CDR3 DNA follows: TGTGCCACCAGCAGACGGCTGCCGAACACTGAAGCTTTCTTT.

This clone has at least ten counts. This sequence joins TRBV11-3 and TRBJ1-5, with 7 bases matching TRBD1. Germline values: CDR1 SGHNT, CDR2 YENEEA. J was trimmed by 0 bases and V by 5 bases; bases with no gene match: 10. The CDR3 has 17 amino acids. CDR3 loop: CASSRDTGVDSNQPQHF. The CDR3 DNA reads TGTGCCAGCAGCCGAGACACAGGGGTTGATAGCAATCAGCCCCAGCATTTT.

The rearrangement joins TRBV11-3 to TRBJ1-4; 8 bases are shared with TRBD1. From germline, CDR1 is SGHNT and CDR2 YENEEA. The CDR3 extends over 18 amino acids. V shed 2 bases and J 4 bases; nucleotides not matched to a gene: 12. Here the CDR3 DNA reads TGTGCCAGCAGCTTAACGGGACAGGCCAAGCGGAATAATGAAAAACTGTTTTTT. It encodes CASSLTGQAKRNNEKLFF.

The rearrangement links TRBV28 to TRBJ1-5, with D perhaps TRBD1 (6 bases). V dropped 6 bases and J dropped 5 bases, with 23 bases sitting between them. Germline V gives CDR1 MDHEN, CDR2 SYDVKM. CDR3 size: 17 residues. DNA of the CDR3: TGTGCCAGCAGACCCCTCCGGGGGGACACAAAATATCAGCCCCAGCATTTT. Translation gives CASRPLRGDTKYQPQHF. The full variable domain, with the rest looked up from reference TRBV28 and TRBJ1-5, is DVKVTQSSRYLVKRTGEKVFLECVQDMDHENMFWYRQDPGLGLRLIYFSYDVKMKEKGDIPEGYSVSREKKERFSLILESASTNQTSMYLCASRPLRGDTKYQPQHFGDGTRLSIL.

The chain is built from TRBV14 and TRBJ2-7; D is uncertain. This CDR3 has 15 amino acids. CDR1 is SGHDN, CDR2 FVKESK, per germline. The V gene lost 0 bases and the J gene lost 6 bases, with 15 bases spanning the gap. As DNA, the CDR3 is TGTGCCAGCAGCCAAGATCCGGACGGCGCCGCCGAGCAGTACTTC. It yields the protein CASSQDPDGAAEQYF.

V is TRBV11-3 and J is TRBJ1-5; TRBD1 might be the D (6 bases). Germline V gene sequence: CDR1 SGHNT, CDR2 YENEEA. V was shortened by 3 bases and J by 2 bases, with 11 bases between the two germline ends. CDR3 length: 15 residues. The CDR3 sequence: CASSFLGQRNQPQHF. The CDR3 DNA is TGTGCCAGCAGCTTCTTAGGACAGCGCAATCAGCCCCAGCATTTT.

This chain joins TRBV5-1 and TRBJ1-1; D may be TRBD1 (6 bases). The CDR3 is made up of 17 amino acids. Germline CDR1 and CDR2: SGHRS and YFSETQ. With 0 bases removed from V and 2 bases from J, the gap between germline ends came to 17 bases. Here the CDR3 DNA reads TGCGCCAGCAGCTTGGAAGGGGGACGGTTGCTTAACACTGAAGCTTTCTTT. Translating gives CASSLEGGRLLNTEAFF.

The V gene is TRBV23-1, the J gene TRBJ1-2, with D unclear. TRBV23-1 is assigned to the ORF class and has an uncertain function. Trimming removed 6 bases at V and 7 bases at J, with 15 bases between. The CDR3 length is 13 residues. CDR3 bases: TGCGCCAGCAGCTTTACCCCGGGGTCTGGCTACACCTTC. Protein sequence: CASSFTPGSGYTF.

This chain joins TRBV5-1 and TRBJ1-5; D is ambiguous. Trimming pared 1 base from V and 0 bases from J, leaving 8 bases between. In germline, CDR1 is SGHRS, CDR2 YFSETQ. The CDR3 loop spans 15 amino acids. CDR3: CASSLSPYSNQPQHF. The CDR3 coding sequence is TGCGCCAGCAGCTTGAGTCCGTATAGCAATCAGCCCCAGCATTTT. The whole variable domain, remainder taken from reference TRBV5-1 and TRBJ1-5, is KAGVTQTPRYLIKTRGQQVTLSCSPISGHRSVSWYQQTPGQGLQFLFEYFSETQRNKGNFPGRFSGRQFSNSRSEMNVSTLELGDSALYLCASSLSPYSNQPQHFGDGTRLSIL.

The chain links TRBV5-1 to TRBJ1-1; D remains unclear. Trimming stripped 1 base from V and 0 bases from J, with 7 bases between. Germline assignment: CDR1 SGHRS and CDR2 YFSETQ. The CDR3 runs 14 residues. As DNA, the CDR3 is TGCGCCAGCAGCTTGACGGCACTGAACACTGAAGCTTTCTTT. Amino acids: CASSLTALNTEAFF.

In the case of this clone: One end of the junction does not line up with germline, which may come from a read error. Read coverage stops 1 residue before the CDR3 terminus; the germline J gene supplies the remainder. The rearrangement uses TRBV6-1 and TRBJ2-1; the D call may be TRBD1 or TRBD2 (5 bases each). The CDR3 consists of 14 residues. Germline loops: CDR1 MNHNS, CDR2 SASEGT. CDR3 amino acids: CAISEEGSSNEQFF. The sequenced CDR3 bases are TGTGCCATCAGTGAAGAGGGGTCTTCGAATGAGCAGTTC.

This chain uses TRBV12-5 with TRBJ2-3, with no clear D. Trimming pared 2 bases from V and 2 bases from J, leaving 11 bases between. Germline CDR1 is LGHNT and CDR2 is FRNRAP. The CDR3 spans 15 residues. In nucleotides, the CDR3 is TGTGCTAGTGGTTTGACAGTGGGGTCCACAGATACGCAGTATTTT. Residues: CASGLTVGSTDTQYF.

CDR3 nucleotides: TGTGCCTGGAGTAAGGCAAACACCGGGGAGCTGTTTTTT. This translates into CAWSKANTGELFF. The chain combines TRBV30 with TRBJ2-2; no definite D call. The CDR3 contains 13 residues. Between the trimmed V and J ends, which lost 2 bases and 2 bases, there was a span of 6 bases. The V gene's germline CDR1 is GTSNPN and CDR2 SVGIG (reference sequence).

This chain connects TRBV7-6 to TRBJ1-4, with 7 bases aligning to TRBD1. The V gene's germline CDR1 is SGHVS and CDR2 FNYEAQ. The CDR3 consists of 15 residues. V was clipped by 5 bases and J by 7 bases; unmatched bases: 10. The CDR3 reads CASSPGQVGSEKLFF. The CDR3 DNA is TGTGCCAGCAGCCCAGGACAGGTCGGTAGTGAAAAACTGTTTTTT.

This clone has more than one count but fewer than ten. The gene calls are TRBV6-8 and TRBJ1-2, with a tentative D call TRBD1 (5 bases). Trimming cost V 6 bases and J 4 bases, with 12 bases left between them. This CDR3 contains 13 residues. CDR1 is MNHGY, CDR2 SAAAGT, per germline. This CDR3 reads CASRSGLSYGYTF. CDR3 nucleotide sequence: TGTGCCAGCAGATCAGGGTTGTCCTATGGCTACACCTTC.

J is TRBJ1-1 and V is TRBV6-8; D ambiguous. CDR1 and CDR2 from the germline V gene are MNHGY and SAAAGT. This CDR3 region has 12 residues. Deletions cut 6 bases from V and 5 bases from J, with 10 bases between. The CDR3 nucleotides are TGTGCCAGCAGAACACTAGGGACTGAAGCTTTCTTT. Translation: CASRTLGTEAFF.

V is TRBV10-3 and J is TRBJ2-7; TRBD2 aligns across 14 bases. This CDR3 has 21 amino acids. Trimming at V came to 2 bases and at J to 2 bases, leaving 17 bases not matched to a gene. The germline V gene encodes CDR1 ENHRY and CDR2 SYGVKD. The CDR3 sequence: CAISEPGSGTSGRFPPYEQYF. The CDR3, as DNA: TGTGCCATCAGTGAGCCGGGGAGTGGGACTAGCGGGAGATTTCCCCCCTACGAGCAGTACTTC.

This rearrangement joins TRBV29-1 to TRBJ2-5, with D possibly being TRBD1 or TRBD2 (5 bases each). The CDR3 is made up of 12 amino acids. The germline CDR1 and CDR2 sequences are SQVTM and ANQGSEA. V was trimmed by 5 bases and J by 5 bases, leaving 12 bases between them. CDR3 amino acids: CSVLGDGETQYF. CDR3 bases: TGCAGCGTTCTGGGGGATGGGGAGACCCAGTACTTC.

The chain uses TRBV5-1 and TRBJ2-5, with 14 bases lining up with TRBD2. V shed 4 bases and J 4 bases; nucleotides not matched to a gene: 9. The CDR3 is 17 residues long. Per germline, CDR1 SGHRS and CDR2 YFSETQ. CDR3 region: CASSPLTSGRAVETQYF. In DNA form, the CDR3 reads TGCGCCAGCAGCCCGTTGACTAGCGGGAGGGCCGTAGAGACCCAGTACTTC. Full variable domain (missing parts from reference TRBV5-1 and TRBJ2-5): KAGVTQTPRYLIKTRGQQVTLSCSPISGHRSVSWYQQTPGQGLQFLFEYFSETQRNKGNFPGRFSGRQFSNSRSEMNVSTLELGDSALYLCASSPLTSGRAVETQYFGPGTRLLVL.

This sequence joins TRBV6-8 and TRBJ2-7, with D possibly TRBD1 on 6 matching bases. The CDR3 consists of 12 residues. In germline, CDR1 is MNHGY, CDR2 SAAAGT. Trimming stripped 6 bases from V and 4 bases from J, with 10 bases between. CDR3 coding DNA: TGTGCCAGCAGGGAACAGGGATACGAGCAGTACTTC. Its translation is CASREQGYEQYF.

The CDR3 region has the DNA TGCGCCAGCAGCTTGGAAGGCAGGGTAAACACTGAAGCTTTCTTT. Protein: CASSLEGRVNTEAFF. This chain joins TRBV5-1 and TRBJ1-1; TRBD1 might be the D (5 bases). This CDR3 contains 15 residues. V lost 0 bases and J lost 2, with 11 bases in between. CDR1 is SGHRS, CDR2 YFSETQ, per germline.